This note documents a single TCR beta chain sequence. Its specificity is unknown. This sample was taken from a study of beta chain features in type 1 diabetes. Study details: Examination spanned roughly 110 million sorted cells from all samples.

Study-wide results and caveats: The study found moderately but significantly shorter TCRB CDR3s in all four CD4+ subsets of Type 1 diabetes patients.

The isolated RNA, all of it, was reverse transcribed, so expressed TCRB transcripts were what got sequenced. Measured with immunoSEQ multiplex PCR; TCRdb has only the in-frame clones, and not every one. The table has around 170,000 clones, approximately 9.1% seen once. Trimming cost V 4 bases and J 4 bases; bases outside gene matches: 2. Germline loops: CDR1 GTSNPN, CDR2 SVGIG (reference sequence). The CDR3 extends over 13 amino acids. The chain has TRBV30 and TRBJ2-3; 10 bases map to TRBD2. This TCR was recovered from a woman aged 25-40 years with type 1 diabetes. The sequenced sample was central memory CD4+ T cells from blood. CDR3 region: CAWTLAGADTQYF. CDR3 nucleotide sequence: TGTGCCTGGACTCTAGCGGGGGCAGATACGCAGTATTTT. Filled out from reference TRBV30 and TRBJ2-3, the complete variable domain reads SQTIHQWPATLVQPVGSPLSLECTVEGTSNPNLYWYRQAAGRGLQLLFYSVGIGQISSEVPQNLSASRPQDRQFILSSKKLLLSDSGFYLCAWTLAGADTQYFGPGTRLTVL.